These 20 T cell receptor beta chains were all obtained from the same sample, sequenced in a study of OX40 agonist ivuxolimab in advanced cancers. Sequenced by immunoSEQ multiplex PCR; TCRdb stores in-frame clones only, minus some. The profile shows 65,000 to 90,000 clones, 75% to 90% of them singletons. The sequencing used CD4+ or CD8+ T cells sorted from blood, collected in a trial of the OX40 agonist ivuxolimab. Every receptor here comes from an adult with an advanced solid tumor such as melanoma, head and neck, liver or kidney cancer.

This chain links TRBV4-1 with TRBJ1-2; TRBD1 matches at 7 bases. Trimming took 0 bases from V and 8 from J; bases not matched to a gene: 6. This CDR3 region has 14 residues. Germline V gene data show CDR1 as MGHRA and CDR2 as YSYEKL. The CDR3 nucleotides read TGCGCCAGCAGCCAAGATACGACAGGGTTAGGCTACACCTTC. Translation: CASSQDTTGLGYTF.

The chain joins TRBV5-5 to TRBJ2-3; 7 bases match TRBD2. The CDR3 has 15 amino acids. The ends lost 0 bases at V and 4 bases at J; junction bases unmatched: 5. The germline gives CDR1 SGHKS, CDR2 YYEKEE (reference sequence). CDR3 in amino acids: CASSLGRGRADTQYF. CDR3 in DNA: TGTGCCAGCAGCTTGGGGCGTGGGAGGGCAGATACGCAGTATTTT.

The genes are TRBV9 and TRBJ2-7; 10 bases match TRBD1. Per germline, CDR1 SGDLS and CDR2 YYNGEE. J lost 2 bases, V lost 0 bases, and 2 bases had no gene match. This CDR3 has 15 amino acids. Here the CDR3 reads CASSVDGTGAYEQYF. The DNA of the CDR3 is TGTGCCAGCAGCGTAGACGGGACAGGGGCCTACGAGCAGTACTTC. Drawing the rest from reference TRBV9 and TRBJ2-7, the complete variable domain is DSGVTQTPKHLITATGQRVTLRCSPRSGDLSVYWYQQSLDQGLQFLIQYYNGEERAKGNILERFSAQQFPDLHSELNLSSLELGDSALYFCASSVDGTGAYEQYFGPGTRLTVT.

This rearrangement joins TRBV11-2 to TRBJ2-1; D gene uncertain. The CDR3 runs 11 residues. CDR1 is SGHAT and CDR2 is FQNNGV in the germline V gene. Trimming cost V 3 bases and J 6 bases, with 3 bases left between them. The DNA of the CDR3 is TGTGCCAGCAGCTTCTTCAATGAGCAGTTCTTC. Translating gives CASSFFNEQFF. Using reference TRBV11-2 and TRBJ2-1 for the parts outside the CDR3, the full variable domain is EAGVAQSPRYKIIEKRQSVAFWCNPISGHATLYWYQQILGQGPKLLIQFQNNGVVDDSQLPKDRFSAERLKGVDSTLKIQPAKLEDSAVYLCASSFFNEQFFGPGTRLTVL.

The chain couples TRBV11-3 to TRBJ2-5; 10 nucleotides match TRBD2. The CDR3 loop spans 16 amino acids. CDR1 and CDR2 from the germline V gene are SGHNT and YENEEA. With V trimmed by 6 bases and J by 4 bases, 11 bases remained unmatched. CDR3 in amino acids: CASRASGSRRGETQYF. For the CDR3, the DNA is TGTGCCAGCAGGGCTAGCGGGAGTAGAAGAGGAGAGACCCAGTACTTC.

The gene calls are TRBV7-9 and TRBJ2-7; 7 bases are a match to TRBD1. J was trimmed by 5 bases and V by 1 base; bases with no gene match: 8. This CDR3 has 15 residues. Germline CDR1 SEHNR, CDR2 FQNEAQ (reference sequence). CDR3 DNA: TGTGCCAGCAGCTTAGTAACAGGGGTCAGGCACGAGCAGTACTTC. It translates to CASSLVTGVRHEQYF.

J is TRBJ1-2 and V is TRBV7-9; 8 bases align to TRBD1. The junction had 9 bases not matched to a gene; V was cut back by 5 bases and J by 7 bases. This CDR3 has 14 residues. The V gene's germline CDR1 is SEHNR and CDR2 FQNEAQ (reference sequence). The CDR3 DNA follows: TGTGCCAGCAGCCCATTGGACAGGGTCTCTGGCTACACCTTC. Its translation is CASSPLDRVSGYTF.

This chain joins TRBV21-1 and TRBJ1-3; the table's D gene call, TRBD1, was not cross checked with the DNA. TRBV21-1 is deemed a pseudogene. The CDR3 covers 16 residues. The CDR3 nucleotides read TGTGCCAGCAGCAAAGACAGGGGTACATATGGAAACACCATATATTTT. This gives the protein CASSKDRGTYGNTIYF.

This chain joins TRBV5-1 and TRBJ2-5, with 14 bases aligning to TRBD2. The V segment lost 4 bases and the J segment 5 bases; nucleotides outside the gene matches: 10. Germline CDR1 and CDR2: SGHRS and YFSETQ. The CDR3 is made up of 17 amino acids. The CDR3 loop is CASSGGGLAGGSETQYF. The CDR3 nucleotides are TGCGCCAGCAGCGGGGGCGGACTAGCGGGAGGAAGTGAGACCCAGTACTTC.

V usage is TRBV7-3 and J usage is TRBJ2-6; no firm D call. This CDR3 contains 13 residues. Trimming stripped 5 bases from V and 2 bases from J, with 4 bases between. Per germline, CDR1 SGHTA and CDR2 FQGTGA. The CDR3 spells CASSPPGANVLTF. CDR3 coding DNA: TGTGCCAGCAGCCCCCCTGGGGCCAACGTCCTGACTTTC.

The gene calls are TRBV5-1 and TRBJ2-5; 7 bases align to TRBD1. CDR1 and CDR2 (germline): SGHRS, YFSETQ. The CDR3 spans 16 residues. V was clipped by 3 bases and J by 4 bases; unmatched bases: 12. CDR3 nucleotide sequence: TGCGCCAGCAGCTATACAGCCGGGACAGAGAGAGAGACCCAGTACTTC. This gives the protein CASSYTAGTERETQYF.

The CDR3 coding sequence is TGTGCCAGCAGCTCCAACTGGGCTAGCGGGAGGGGAACCCCCACCGGGGAGCTGTTTTTT. Amino acids: CASSSNWASGRGTPTGELFF. The chain links TRBV11-3 to TRBJ2-2; the match to TRBD2 covers 12 bases. The junction had 16 bases not matched to a gene; V was cut back by 4 bases and J by 4 bases. Germline values: CDR1 SGHNT, CDR2 YENEEA. The length of the CDR3 is 20 residues.

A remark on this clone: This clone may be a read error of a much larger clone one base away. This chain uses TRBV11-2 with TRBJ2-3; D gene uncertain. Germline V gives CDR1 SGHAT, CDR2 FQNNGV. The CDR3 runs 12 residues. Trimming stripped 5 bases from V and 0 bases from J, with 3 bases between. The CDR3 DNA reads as TGTGCCAGCAGCCCAAGCACAGATACGCAGTATTTT. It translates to CASSPSTDTQYF.

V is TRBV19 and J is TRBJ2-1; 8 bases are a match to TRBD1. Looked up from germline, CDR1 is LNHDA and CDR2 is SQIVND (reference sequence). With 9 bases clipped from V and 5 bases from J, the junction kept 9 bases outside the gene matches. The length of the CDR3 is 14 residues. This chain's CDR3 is CASQPGQANNEQFF. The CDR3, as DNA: TGTGCCAGCCAACCGGGACAGGCTAACAATGAGCAGTTCTTC.

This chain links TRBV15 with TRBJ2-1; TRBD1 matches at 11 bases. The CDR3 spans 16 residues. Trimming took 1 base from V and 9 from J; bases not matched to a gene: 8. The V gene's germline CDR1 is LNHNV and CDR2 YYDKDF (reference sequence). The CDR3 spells CATSRARDRGVSEQFF. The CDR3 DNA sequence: TGTGCCACCAGCAGAGCCCGGGACAGGGGGGTTAGTGAGCAGTTCTTC. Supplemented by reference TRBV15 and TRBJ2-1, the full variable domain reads DAMVIQNPRYQVTQFGKPVTLSCSQTLNHNVMYWYQQKSSQAPKLLFHYYDKDFNNEADTPDNFQSRRPNTSFCFLDIRSPGLGDTAMYLCATSRARDRGVSEQFFGPGTRLTVL.

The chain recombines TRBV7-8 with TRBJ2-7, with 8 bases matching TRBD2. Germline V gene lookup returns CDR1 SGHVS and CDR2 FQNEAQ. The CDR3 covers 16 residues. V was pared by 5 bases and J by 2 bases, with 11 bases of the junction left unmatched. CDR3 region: CASSLRASGSTYEQYF. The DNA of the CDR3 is TGTGCCAGCAGCCTCCGGGCTAGCGGGTCAACCTACGAGCAGTACTTC.

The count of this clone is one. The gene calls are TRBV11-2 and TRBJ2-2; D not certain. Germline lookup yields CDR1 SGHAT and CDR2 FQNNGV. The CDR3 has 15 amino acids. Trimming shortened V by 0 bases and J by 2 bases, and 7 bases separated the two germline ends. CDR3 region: CASSLEGSNTGELFF. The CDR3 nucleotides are TGTGCCAGCAGCTTAGAGGGCAGCAACACCGGGGAGCTGTTTTTT.

CDR3 sequence reads: CASSVSIAGAGELFF. In nucleotides, the CDR3 is TGTGCCAGCAGCGTATCAATAGCGGGAGCAGGGGAGCTGTTTTTT. The chain joins TRBV9 to TRBJ2-2; 9 bases align to TRBD2. V shed 1 base, J shed 8 bases, and the junction held 6 bases outside the gene matches. CDR1 is SGDLS and CDR2 is YYNGEE in the germline V gene. This CDR3 is 15 amino acids long.

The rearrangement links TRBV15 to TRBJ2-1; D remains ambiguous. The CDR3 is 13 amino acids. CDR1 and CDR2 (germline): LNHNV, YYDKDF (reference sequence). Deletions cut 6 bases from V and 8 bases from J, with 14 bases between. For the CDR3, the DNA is TGTGCCACCAGTCCACTGGGGTTCGATGAGCAGTTCTTC. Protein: CATSPLGFDEQFF. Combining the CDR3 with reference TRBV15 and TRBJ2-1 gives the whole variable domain DAMVIQNPRYQVTQFGKPVTLSCSQTLNHNVMYWYQQKSSQAPKLLFHYYDKDFNNEADTPDNFQSRRPNTSFCFLDIRSPGLGDTAMYLCATSPLGFDEQFFGPGTRLTVL.

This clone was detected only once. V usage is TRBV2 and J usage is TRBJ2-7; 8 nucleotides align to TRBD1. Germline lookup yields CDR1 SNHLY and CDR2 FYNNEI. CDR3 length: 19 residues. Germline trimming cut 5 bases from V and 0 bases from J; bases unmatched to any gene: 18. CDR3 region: CASSRRTGISVLYSYEQYF. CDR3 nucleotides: TGTGCCAGCAGTCGCAGGACAGGGATCTCCGTCCTTTACTCCTACGAGCAGTACTTC.